The subject of this entry is one TCR beta chain. A few counts support this clone. Its antigen is not yet known. Base qualities are not provided; no much larger clone lies one nucleotide away. Healthy HIV-negative adults with no recently reported acute infections or vaccinations were included as donors. Every donor was a Caucasian adult residing in Nashville, Tennessee, USA. CD8 memory samples were composed of magnetically selected CD45RO+ cells combined with CCR7-negative CD45RA+ effector memory (TemRA) cells. Blood was obtained by leukapheresis, after which PBMCs were separated by Ficoll-Histopaque density gradient centrifugation and cryopreserved in liquid nitrogen vapor phase. Purity and quantity of every magnetically sorted T cell population were checked by analytical flow cytometry. Genomic DNA was isolated from every sorted fraction and measured by UV absorbance on a Nanodrop 2000c. This specimen comes from a study of shared clonotypes between healthy human individuals (TCRdb year 2020). Regarding the study in general: Three men and a couple of women, aged 18 to 49 years, made up the cohort. For each donor, CD4 naive and CD4 memory were each run on three plates, CD8 naive on two plates, and CD8 memory on one plate. The study deeply sequenced blood TCR repertoires of about five healthy adults to estimate repertoire size and the extent of clonotype sharing between individuals. To increase sequencing depth and limit assay-specific biases, different laboratories used diverse techniques to prepare libraries and sequence TCR repertoires. Per donor, leukapheresis produced somewhere between about 0.94 and 9 billion PBMCs. What the study reported, not specific to this receptor: Only blood was sampled, and tissue TCR repertoires likely differ from those in blood. Pairwise subsampling indicated that sequencing depth was expected to affect the degree of clonotype sharing among donors. Even with the large sequencing depth, rarefaction of the sorted-subset datasets indicated that sequencing was incomplete. Around 5% of naive CD4, 3.5% of naive CD8, about 2.1% of memory CD4, and around 0.42% of memory CD8 clonotypes were shared across several donors. Compared with non-shared clonotypes, clonotypes shared by all four sorted-subset donors had higher generation probabilities. Naive subsets generally had larger estimated clonotype richness than memory subsets. The genetic and exposure-history diversity represented was limited by the small number of donors.

Using the deep immunoSEQ assay, TCR CDR3 regions were amplified from genomic DNA by multiplex PCR. Genomic DNA extracted from each cell subset was distributed evenly over all wells of several immunoSEQ 96-well plates, and each plate served as one replicate. For sorted subsets, about 220 ng of genomic DNA, equivalent to 30,000 or so T cell genomes, went into each replicate PCR. Purified libraries were quantified with a Qubit 3.0 fluorometer, sized on a Bioanalyzer 2100, and re-quantified with the KAPA Library Quantification kit. A separate single-read 150-cycle Illumina NextSeq 550 flow cell was used to sequence each immunoSEQ 96-well plate. The source study handled its data this way. Because the immunoSEQ output held only junctional sequences and lacked quality scores, the filtering could not match the filtering applied to full-length reads. Sequences were annotated with PyIR, a Python wrapper for IgBLAST v1.9, using IMGT germline references to assign V/J genes and CDR3. Reads were filtered out if the reads had weak V/J assignments (E-value above 1e-6), no CDR3, stop codons, out-of-frame junctions, or ambiguous translated residues. V3J clonotypes were defined as sequences sharing an identical inferred V gene, J gene, and CDR3 amino acid sequence. Percentage overlap between repertoires was computed as shared unique clonotypes divided by the size of the smaller repertoire. Repertoire richness was assessed with RTK rarefaction, the Chao1 estimator, and Recon v2.1 estimates of unobserved clonotypes. Generation probabilities were computed with OLGA for all TCRbeta clonotypes obtained by the gDNA method from several donors. In TCRdb, the immuneACCESS table is reduced to in-frame sequences with V and J assigned. These tables do not hold every clone; where another copy was compared, an unresolved V gene accounts for under half, and the others remain unexplained. V and J calls and clone size are those listed in that table; D and trimming were worked out from the DNA. The sample table lists a few hundred thousand clones, around nine tenths of them with a count of one. Roughly 16% of the sample comes from the top ten.

From its cysteine to its phenylalanine, the CDR3 spans 15 amino acids. Left in the record is the CDR3 DNA by itself, 45 bases read in frame from the first base. At the junction V is shortened by 3 bases and J by 10 bases; bases outside the gene matches: 7. Via the germline V gene, CDR1 is SGHTA and CDR2 FQGNSA. The sample comprised memory CD8+ T cells sorted from blood. The sample's cell subset or site label is to be understood as: CD45RO+ cells pooled with CCR7-negative TemRA cells. The chain couples TRBV7-2 to TRBJ1-6, with 9 middle bases fitting TRBD1. The sequence was obtained from a man between 18 and 35 years old in good health. The CDR3 has the sequence CASSFGQGFRSPLHF. The nucleotides are TGTGCCAGCAGCTTTGGACAGGGGTTTCGGTCACCCCTCCACTTT.